The sample holds many counts of the clone carrying this TCR beta chain. As yet, its antigen is unknown. This record belongs to a study of T cell repertoires in cytomegalovirus infection. Findings and limits, study-wide: Identification of carriers of CMV plus the relevant HLA was achieved through cumulative public TCR beta family frequency. There were HLA-C-restricted CMV-specific TCR beta clonotypes dominating the ex vivo response.

The CDR3 sequence is 17 residues long. The ends were cut back, 2 bases at V and 1 base at J, with 16 bases in the middle. Per germline, CDR1 MNHGY and CDR2 SAAAGT. TCRdb processed the reads anew with MiXCR; each CDR3 protein has one entry. The table shows 250,000 or so distinct CDR3 sequences, with approximately 15% occurring only once. The sample comprised CD8+ T cells from PBMCs. The clonotype originates from a human donor in good health (CMV status not recorded). Some clones in this sample may be carry-over from other donors' samples. The chain carries TRBV6-8 and TRBJ2-3, with a tentative D call TRBD2 (6 bases). The CDR3: CASSYRGREVRTDTQYF. The DNA of the CDR3 is TGTGCCAGCAGTTACCGCGGCAGGGAGGTGCGCACAGATACGCAGTATTTT.